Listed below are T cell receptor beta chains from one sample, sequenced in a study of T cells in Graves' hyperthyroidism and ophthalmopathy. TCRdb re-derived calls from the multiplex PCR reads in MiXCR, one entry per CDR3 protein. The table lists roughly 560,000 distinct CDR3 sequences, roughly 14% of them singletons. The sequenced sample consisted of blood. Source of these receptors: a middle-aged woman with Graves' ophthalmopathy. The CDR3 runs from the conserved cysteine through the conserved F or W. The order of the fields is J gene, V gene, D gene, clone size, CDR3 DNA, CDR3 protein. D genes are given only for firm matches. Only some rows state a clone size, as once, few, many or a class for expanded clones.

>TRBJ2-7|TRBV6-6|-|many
TGTGCCAGCAGTAACCAACGGAACGAGCAGTACTTC
CASSNQRNEQYF
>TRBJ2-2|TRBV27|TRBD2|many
TGTGCCAGCAGTAGAGCGGGAGCGGGTTCAACCGGGGAGCTGTTTTTT
CASSRAGAGSTGELFF
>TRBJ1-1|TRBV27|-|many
TGTGCCAGCAAGTTGGGGGCGAACACTGAAGCTTTCTTT
CASKLGANTEAFF
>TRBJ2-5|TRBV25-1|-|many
TGTGCCAGCAGTGAAAATGGAGGTCAGAACCAAGAGACCCAGTACTTC
CASSENGGQNQETQYF
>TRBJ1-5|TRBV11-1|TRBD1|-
TGTGCCAGCAGCTTTTTTGGAGACAGGGGCGATCAGCCCCAGCATTTT
CASSFFGDRGDQPQHF
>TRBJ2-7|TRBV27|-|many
TGTGCCAGCAGTTTCCGGGACAAATCCTACGAGCAGTACTTC
CASSFRDKSYEQYF
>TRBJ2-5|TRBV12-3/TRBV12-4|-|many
TGTGCCAGCAGTTTTTCGCTTCAAGAGACCCAGTACTTC
CASSFSLQETQYF
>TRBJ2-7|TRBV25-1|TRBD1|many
TGTGCCAGCAGTGGAGGGACAGGGCGGGCGGGAGCCCCCCACTACGAGCAGTACTTC
CASSGGTGRAGAPHYEQYF
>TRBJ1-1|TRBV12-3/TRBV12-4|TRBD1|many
TGTGCCAGCAGAGGAACAGGGGTTGCCACTGAAGCTTTCTTT
CASRGTGVATEAFF
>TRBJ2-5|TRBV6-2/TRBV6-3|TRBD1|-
TGTGCCAGCAGTTACTCTCGGGACAGGATGTACCAAGAGACCCAGTACTTC
CASSYSRDRMYQETQYF
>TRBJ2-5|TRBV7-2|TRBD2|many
TGTGCCAGCAGCTTAGGGTCTAGCGGGGGACAAGAGACCCAGTACTTC
CASSLGSSGGQETQYF
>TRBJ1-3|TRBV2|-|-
TGTGCCAGCAGTCCAGTTGAAAGGACCATATATTTT
CASSPVERTIYF
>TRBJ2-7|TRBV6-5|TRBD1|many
TGTGCCAGCAGTTACGACAGGGGCCACGAGCAGTACTTC
CASSYDRGHEQYF
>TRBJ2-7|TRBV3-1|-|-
TGTGCCAGCAGCCCAAGGGCAGCGGGCCGCTCCTACGAGCAGTACTTC
CASSPRAAGRSYEQYF
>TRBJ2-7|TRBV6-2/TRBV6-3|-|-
TGTGCCAGCAGCATGACCCCAGCCGAGCAGTACTTC
CASSMTPAEQYF
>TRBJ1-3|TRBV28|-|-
TGTGCCAGCACCGAGGAATTCTCTGGAAACACCATATATTTT
CASTEEFSGNTIYF